The rows below give T cell receptor beta chains drawn from one sample of a study of T cell responses to AZD1222 COVID-19 vaccine. The data were produced by immunoSEQ multiplex PCR, yet TCRdb's version contains in-frame clones alone and is incomplete. The sample has 180,000 or so clones; 80% to 95% are singletons. Specimen: peripheral blood, collected 28 days after the second AZD1222 dose. The receptors were gathered from an adult who received the AZD1222 COVID-19 vaccine. Each CDR3 is given with its conserved first and last residue. D genes are given only for firm matches. Clone size, where shown, is once, few, many, or a class for clones that have expanded.

TRBV24-1	TRBD1	.	TRBJ2-7	15	CATSDPTGGLYEQYF
TRBV12-3/TRBV12-4	.	.	TRBJ2-5	12	CASSGLRETQYF
TRBV6-5	.	.	TRBJ1-5	13	CASSPDHYQPQHF
TRBV19	.	once	TRBJ1-1	15	CASNVPPGENTEAFF
TRBV5-6	.	.	TRBJ2-3	13	CASSPVYLDTQYF
TRBV3-1/TRBV3-2	.	.	TRBJ1-4	14	CASSPSFGGEKLFF
TRBV7-9	.	.	TRBJ2-7	12	CASHGDAYEQYF
TRBV19	.	.	TRBJ1-2	15	CASSIGQTVNYGYTF
TRBV28	TRBD2	once	TRBJ2-7	14	CASRGTSGSNEQYF
TRBV24-1	TRBD2	.	TRBJ2-1	15	CATSSTSGRVVEQFF
TRBV28	TRBD2	.	TRBJ2-1	16	CASSLISGSSYNEQFF
TRBV29-1	.	.	TRBJ1-4	14	CSVGSGGGHEKLFF
TRBV11-2	.	.	TRBJ2-2	15	CASSLEEGWTGELFF
TRBV18	.	.	TRBJ1-4	17	CASSQAVVSQGNEKLFF
TRBV2	TRBD1	.	TRBJ1-2	18	CASRVIWTGGQLGHGYTF
TRBV6-6	TRBD1	.	TRBJ1-2	15	CASSFPPGQGGGYTF
TRBV5-6	TRBD2	.	TRBJ2-6	18	CASSLRGLAVSGANVLTF
TRBV5-1	.	.	TRBJ1-2	14	CASSLDSAPPGYTF
TRBV2	TRBD1	.	TRBJ1-2	14	CASSSTGGGYGYTF
TRBV2	TRBD2	.	TRBJ2-7	14	CASRASGSFYEQYF
TRBV24-1	TRBD1	.	TRBJ1-1	15	CATRSGQGMNTEAFF
TRBV18	TRBD1	.	TRBJ1-5	14	CASSPEQGNQPQHF
TRBV6-4	TRBD1	.	TRBJ1-3	14	CASTRTGRLFTIYF
TRBV27	.	.	TRBJ1-1	14	CASNPAGRNTEAFF
TRBV5-1	.	.	TRBJ1-3	14	CASSLDTSGNTIYF
TRBV11-2	TRBD1	.	TRBJ2-7	16	CASSPPLTGETYEQYF
TRBV4-1	.	.	TRBJ1-2	15	CASSQISRTDYGYTF
TRBV25-1	.	.	TRBJ1-3	16	CASSAYREHGGNTIYF
TRBV7-2	.	.	TRBJ2-5	12	CASSFGFETQYF
TRBV19	TRBD1	.	TRBJ2-1	15	CASSIGDRMYNEQFF
TRBV9	.	.	TRBJ2-1	15	CASSARGSNPNEQFF
TRBV4-3	.	.	TRBJ2-1	15	CASSQDRTIGDEQFF
TRBV3-1/TRBV3-2	.	.	TRBJ1-5	14	CASSPRTGNQPQHF
TRBV30	.	.	TRBJ1-1	14	CAWSLKQGITEAFF
TRBV5-8	.	once	TRBJ1-6	19	CASSPRRGGDPVLHSPLHF
TRBV19	.	.	TRBJ2-3	13	CASSRPSLDTQYF